The rows below give T cell receptor beta chains drawn from one sample of a study of blood T cell repertoires in COVID-19. The method was immunoSEQ multiplex PCR; TCRdb's version includes in-frame clones alone and lacks a portion of them. The sample contains some 76,000 clones, 80% to 90% of which appear only once. Sequenced: peripheral blood. Receptors originate from an older woman with acute or convalescent COVID-19. CDR3s include the opening cysteine and the closing phenylalanine or tryptophan. Each record gives: clone size, D gene, J gene, V gene, CDR3 DNA, CDR3 protein. The D gene is left open where the match is weak. The size entry is marked missing in some rows and otherwise reads once, few, many or a size class.

- | TRBD1 | TRBJ2-2 | TRBV5-1 | TGCGCCAGCACAGGGGGACGCACCGGGGAGCTGTTTTTT | CASTGGRTGELFF
- | - | TRBJ1-1 | TRBV4-3 | TGCGCCAGCAGCCAAGAGACAGGTGGGGGCACTGAAGCTTTCTTT | CASSQETGGGTEAFF
- | - | TRBJ1-5 | TRBV30 | TGTGCCTGGAGTGTCAGTCTGGATCAGCCCCAGCATTTT | CAWSVSLDQPQHF
- | TRBD1 | TRBJ2-7 | TRBV24-1 | TGTGCCACCAGTAACCCGGGACAGAGCGAGCAGTACTTC | CATSNPGQSEQYF
- | - | TRBJ1-2 | TRBV6-5 | TGTGCCAGCACAGCGGAGGTCATGGATGGCTACACCTTC | CASTAEVMDGYTF
- | - | TRBJ1-1 | TRBV24-1 | TGTGCCACCAGTGATTTACACAACACTGAAGCTTTCTTT | CATSDLHNTEAFF
- | TRBD1 | TRBJ2-2 | TRBV24-1 | TGTGCCACCAGTGATCCGGACAGGGGGCTGGGGACCGGGGAGCTGTTTTTT | CATSDPDRGLGTGELFF
- | TRBD1 | TRBJ2-7 | TRBV28 | TGTGCCAGCAGTCTCCTCCCGGGACAGGGCCCGACCTACGAGCAGTACTTC | CASSLLPGQGPTYEQYF
- | TRBD1 | TRBJ1-1 | TRBV5-1 | TGCGCCAGCGGCAAAGGACAGGGGATTCCTGAAGCTTTCTTT | CASGKGQGIPEAFF
- | TRBD1 | TRBJ1-2 | TRBV4-3 | TGCGCCAGCAGCCAAGAGGGGACAGGGGCGAATAGCTACACCTTC | CASSQEGTGANSYTF
few | TRBD1 | TRBJ1-5 | TRBV30 | TGTGCCTGGAGTACGGGACAGGGGTTGGATCAGCCCCAGCATTTT | CAWSTGQGLDQPQHF
- | - | TRBJ1-2 | TRBV9 | TGTGCCAGCACCTTTGGGAGGTCCCGGGGGTATGGCTACACCTTC | CASTFGRSRGYGYTF
- | - | TRBJ1-2 | TRBV19 | TGTGCCAGTAGTTTTCTAGAAAGGAGGGATGGCTACACCTTC | CASSFLERRDGYTF
- | - | TRBJ2-5 | TRBV24-1 | TGTGCCACCAGTGATTTATCAAGTGGGGAGCAAGAGACCCAGTACTTC | CATSDLSSGEQETQYF
- | - | TRBJ2-7 | TRBV6-5 | TGTGCCAGCACTCGACCGGGACATCCCTACGAGCAGTACTTC | CASTRPGHPYEQYF
- | - | TRBJ2-6 | TRBV9 | TGTGCCAGCAGCGACACGATCGACTGGACTGCTGGGGCCAACGTCCTGACTTTC | CASSDTIDWTAGANVLTF
- | - | TRBJ2-4 | TRBV30 | TGTGCCTGGAAAGAAAATGGGCTTCAGTACTTC | CAWKENGLQYF
few | - | TRBJ1-2 | TRBV19 | TGTGCCAGTAGTATAGGGGGGACATGGGGGCTCCTCTATGGCTACACCTTC | CASSIGGTWGLLYGYTF
- | TRBD1 | TRBJ1-1 | TRBV6-2/TRBV6-3 | TGTGCCAGCAGTACCACGACCCCCAGGGGGCGTAGGGAGAACACTGAAGCTTTCTTT | CASSTTTPRGRRENTEAFF
once | - | TRBJ2-1 | TRBV7-2 | TGTGCCAGCAGCCGGAGAGCCCGGGACACGGCTGGGAATGAGCAGTTCTTC | CASSRRARDTAGNEQFF
- | TRBD1 | TRBJ1-3 | TRBV19 | TGTGCCAGTAGTTTCAGACAGGGGTCTGGAAACACCATATATTTT | CASSFRQGSGNTIYF
few | - | TRBJ2-7 | TRBV30 | TGTGCCTGGAGTCTATCCGACTACGAGCAGTACTTC | CAWSLSDYEQYF
- | - | TRBJ2-1 | TRBV11-3 | TGTGCCAGCAGCTCGGGAGCCACCTACAATGAGCAGTTCTTC | CASSSGATYNEQFF
- | TRBD1 | TRBJ1-2 | TRBV10-2 | TGCGCCAGCACCGCGCCCGACAGGGACTATGGCTACACCTTC | CASTAPDRDYGYTF